The TCR beta chain under discussion was sequenced for a study of beta chain features in type 1 diabetes. Study-level background: All samples together contributed approximately 100 million sorted cells for examination. Regarding the study as a whole: VDJ junctions from type 1 diabetes patients carried fewer insertions and larger deletions.

The sequenced template was cDNA made from the entire isolated RNA. Sequenced by immunoSEQ multiplex PCR; TCRdb stores in-frame clones only, minus some. The sample consists of just under 150,000 clones, about 10% of them appearing once. This clone came up a few times. Antigen specificity is unknown. Germline-derived CDR1 and CDR2 are SGHTA and FQGNSA. The CDR3 runs 16 residues. V shed 5 bases and J 7 bases; nucleotides not matched to a gene: 13. Sequenced material: naive CD4+ T cells from blood. The V gene is TRBV7-2, the J gene TRBJ2-4; 8 bases match TRBD2. This sequence was found in a man aged 18 to 29 in good health. The CDR3 reads CASSISSGGWENIQYF. Here the CDR3 DNA reads TGTGCCAGCAGCATTTCCTCGGGGGGGTGGGAGAACATTCAGTACTTC.